Listed below are T cell receptor beta chains from one sample, sequenced in a study of blood T cell repertoires in COVID-19. This table comes from immunoSEQ multiplex PCR, and its TCRdb copy is limited to in-frame clones, with some not included. The sample lists approximately 15,000 clones; less than 90% were seen once. Source material: peripheral blood. The source is a man aged 45-60 years with active COVID-19. CDR3s include the opening cysteine and the closing phenylalanine or tryptophan. Each record gives: CDR3 protein, CDR3 DNA, J gene, clone size, D gene, V gene. The D gene is left open where the match is weak. Some rows mark clone size as missing; the rest say once, few, many or name a class of expanded clone.

CDR3: CASNRDSYNEQFF
DNA: TGTGCCAGCAACCGGGACAGTTACAATGAGCAGTTCTTC
J: TRBJ2-1
size: NA
D: TRBD1
V: TRBV28

CDR3: CASSSFTGPDQPQHF
DNA: TGTGCCAGCAGTTCATTTACAGGGCCGGATCAGCCCCAGCATTTT
J: TRBJ1-5
size: few
D: NA
V: TRBV27

CDR3: CASSFVGQVNYGYTF
DNA: TGTGCCAGCAGCTTTGTTGGACAGGTGAATTATGGCTACACCTTC
J: TRBJ1-2
size: NA
D: TRBD1
V: TRBV7-9

CDR3: CASSKVGRSSYNSPLHF
DNA: TGTGCCAGCAGCAAAGTGGGCAGAAGCTCCTATAATTCACCCCTCCACTTT
J: TRBJ1-6
size: NA
D: NA
V: TRBV21-1

CDR3: CSVDADEQYF
DNA: TGCAGCGTTGATGCGGACGAGCAGTACTTC
J: TRBJ2-7
size: NA
D: NA
V: TRBV29-1

CDR3: CASSPGTGGNQPQHF
DNA: TGTGCCAGCAGCCCGGGGACAGGGGGCAATCAGCCCCAGCATTTT
J: TRBJ1-5
size: NA
D: TRBD1
V: TRBV7-6

CDR3: CASMSLNYGYTF
DNA: TGTGCCAGCATGAGTCTAAACTATGGCTACACCTTC
J: TRBJ1-2
size: NA
D: NA
V: TRBV6-5

CDR3: CASSQELLQADTQYF
DNA: TGTGCCAGCAGCCAAGAGTTATTACAGGCAGATACGCAGTATTTT
J: TRBJ2-3
size: medium-sized
D: NA
V: TRBV4-2

CDR3: CASNPYVGSLNTEAFF
DNA: TGTGCCAGTAATCCCTACGTCGGTTCGTTGAACACTGAAGCTTTCTTT
J: TRBJ1-1
size: NA
D: NA
V: TRBV19

CDR3: CSVAHTSGSQGEQYF
DNA: TGCAGCGTTGCACACACGAGCGGGAGTCAAGGTGAGCAGTACTTC
J: TRBJ2-7
size: NA
D: TRBD2
V: TRBV29-1

CDR3: CASSSRTSGGLYEQYF
DNA: TGTGCCAGCAGTTCCCGAACTAGCGGGGGTCTGTACGAGCAGTACTTC
J: TRBJ2-7
size: NA
D: TRBD2
V: TRBV6-5

CDR3: CASSLNPGQETQYF
DNA: TGTGCCAGCAGCTTAAATCCAGGCCAAGAGACCCAGTACTTC
J: TRBJ2-5
size: NA
D: NA
V: TRBV7-6

CDR3: CASSDRTGRIDNEQFF
DNA: TGTGCCAGCAGCGACCGGACAGGGAGGATCGACAATGAGCAGTTCTTC
J: TRBJ2-1
size: NA
D: TRBD1
V: TRBV7-9

CDR3: CSVAPGDSYEQYF
DNA: TGCAGCGTTGCTCCGGGAGACTCCTACGAGCAGTACTTC
J: TRBJ2-7
size: NA
D: NA
V: TRBV29-1

CDR3: CASSISGSTEQFF
DNA: TGTGCCAGTAGTATTAGCGGGAGTACTGAGCAGTTCTTC
J: TRBJ2-1
size: NA
D: TRBD2
V: TRBV19

CDR3: CASLAASYEQYF
DNA: TGTGCCTCCCTAGCGGCTTCCTACGAGCAGTACTTC
J: TRBJ2-7
size: NA
D: TRBD2
V: TRBV28

CDR3: CASSQKDPPGSTDTQYF
DNA: TGTGCCAGCAGCCAGAAAGACCCGCCGGGGAGCACAGATACGCAGTATTTT
J: TRBJ2-3
size: NA
D: NA
V: TRBV4-2

CDR3: CASSPTREQFF
DNA: TGTGCCAGCTCACCCACCCGGGAGCAGTTCTTC
J: TRBJ2-1
size: NA
D: NA
V: TRBV18

CDR3: CASSHSGTAYEQYF
DNA: TGCGCCAGCAGCCATTCCGGGACAGCTTACGAGCAGTACTTC
J: TRBJ2-7
size: large
D: TRBD1
V: TRBV4-1

CDR3: CASRESRQLKNIQYF
DNA: TGTGCCAGCCGAGAATCCAGGCAGCTTAAAAACATTCAGTACTTC
J: TRBJ2-4
size: once
D: NA
V: TRBV13

CDR3: CASSLGDEREGAEEQFF
DNA: TGTGCCAGCAGCTTAGGCGACGAGCGGGAGGGGGCGGAGGAGCAGTTCTTC
J: TRBJ2-1
size: NA
D: TRBD2
V: TRBV7-9

CDR3: CASSQVGSDYEQYF
DNA: TGTGCCAGCAGCCAAGTGGGGAGCGACTACGAGCAGTACTTC
J: TRBJ2-7
size: NA
D: NA
V: TRBV4-2

CDR3: CASSRTGRDWTYEQYF
DNA: TGTGCCAGCAGCCGGACCGGGAGAGACTGGACCTACGAGCAGTACTTC
J: TRBJ2-7
size: few
D: NA
V: TRBV7-6

CDR3: CASSPSGGGVHYEQYF
DNA: TGTGCCAGCAGTCCGAGTGGGGGAGGGGTCCACTACGAGCAGTACTTC
J: TRBJ2-7
size: NA
D: TRBD2
V: TRBV27

CDR3: CAISESREREYEQYF
DNA: TGTGCCATCAGTGAGTCAAGAGAGCGGGAATACGAGCAGTACTTC
J: TRBJ2-7
size: NA
D: TRBD2
V: TRBV10-3

CDR3: CASSGSTSVQETQYF
DNA: TGTGCCAGCAGTGGCTCTACTAGCGTACAAGAGACCCAGTACTTC
J: TRBJ2-5
size: once
D: TRBD2
V: TRBV2

CDR3: CASPLRDRGLNIQYF
DNA: TGTGCCAGCCCCCTCCGGGACAGGGGATTAAACATTCAGTACTTC
J: TRBJ2-4
size: NA
D: TRBD1
V: TRBV9

CDR3: CASSLESGSSYNEQYF
DNA: TGTGCCAGCAGCTTAGAAAGCGGGAGTTCTTATAACGAGCAGTACTTC
J: TRBJ2-7
size: medium-sized
D: TRBD2
V: TRBV7-6

CDR3: CATSREAGAGGFTGELFF
DNA: TGTGCCACCAGCAGAGAGGCGGGGGCAGGGGGCTTCACCGGGGAGCTGTTTTTT
J: TRBJ2-2
size: NA
D: NA
V: TRBV15

CDR3: CASSHGLAGGYQETQYF
DNA: TGCGCCAGCAGCCACGGACTAGCGGGAGGGTACCAAGAGACCCAGTACTTC
J: TRBJ2-5
size: NA
D: TRBD2
V: TRBV4-1

CDR3: CASSQDRDSEQFF
DNA: TGTGCCAGCAGCCAAGATCGCGATAGTGAGCAGTTCTTC
J: TRBJ2-1
size: NA
D: NA
V: TRBV4-2

CDR3: CASSDPGLAGGPSYEQYF
DNA: TGCGCCAGCAGTGACCCAGGACTAGCGGGAGGGCCATCCTACGAGCAGTACTTC
J: TRBJ2-7
size: NA
D: TRBD2
V: TRBV10-2

CDR3: CASSVSPVTYEQYF
DNA: TGTGCCAGCAGTGTATCCCCCGTAACCTACGAGCAGTACTTC
J: TRBJ2-7
size: NA
D: NA
V: TRBV2

CDR3: CASSFGGQGTYEQYF
DNA: TGTGCCAGCAGCTTCGGGGGACAGGGGACCTACGAGCAGTACTTC
J: TRBJ2-7
size: NA
D: TRBD1
V: TRBV5-4

CDR3: CASSVDGSSGSYEQYF
DNA: TGTGCCAGCAGCGTAGACGGCTCTAGCGGGTCCTACGAGCAGTACTTC
J: TRBJ2-7
size: once
D: TRBD2
V: TRBV9

CDR3: CASSQYSGNFDEQYF
DNA: TGTGCCAGCAGTCAGTATTCAGGGAATTTCGACGAGCAGTACTTC
J: TRBJ2-7
size: NA
D: NA
V: TRBV2

CDR3: CASGLTRDRVTGELFF
DNA: TGTGCTAGTGGTTTGACCCGGGACAGGGTAACCGGGGAGCTGTTTTTT
J: TRBJ2-2
size: NA
D: TRBD1
V: TRBV12-5

CDR3: CAARRQGRDYGYTF
DNA: TGTGCCGCGAGACGACAGGGTAGGGACTATGGCTACACCTTC
J: TRBJ1-2
size: NA
D: TRBD1
V: TRBV30

CDR3: CASREQGAASGNTIYF
DNA: TGTGCCAGCAGGGAACAGGGGGCTGCTTCTGGAAACACCATATATTTT
J: TRBJ1-3
size: NA
D: TRBD1
V: TRBV7-2

CDR3: CASSPETFTDTQYF
DNA: TGTGCCAGCAGCCCAGAGACTTTCACAGATACGCAGTATTTT
J: TRBJ2-3
size: NA
D: NA
V: TRBV14

CDR3: CASSSQDRRDEKLFF
DNA: TGTGCCAGCAGCTCCCAGGACAGGAGGGATGAAAAACTGTTTTTT
J: TRBJ1-4
size: once
D: TRBD1
V: TRBV13

CDR3: CASSSQGASRGYTF
DNA: TGTGCCAGCAGTTCACAGGGGGCCTCACGTGGCTACACCTTC
J: TRBJ1-2
size: NA
D: TRBD1
V: TRBV6-2/TRBV6-3

CDR3: CASSFGDGGPTYEQYF
DNA: TGTGCCAGCAGCTTCGGGGATGGCGGACCCACCTACGAGCAGTACTTC
J: TRBJ2-7
size: NA
D: NA
V: TRBV11-1

CDR3: CASSLTSGRSQSPNEQFF
DNA: TGTGCCAGCAGCTTAACTAGCGGGAGGTCCCAATCGCCCAATGAGCAGTTCTTC
J: TRBJ2-1
size: once
D: TRBD2
V: TRBV7-6

CDR3: CASSAPLAGLSEEQYF
DNA: TGTGCCAGCAGTGCTCCACTAGCGGGCCTATCAGAAGAGCAGTACTTC
J: TRBJ2-7
size: few
D: TRBD2
V: TRBV6-1

CDR3: CASSEITAGGDDEQYF
DNA: TGTGCCAGCAGTGAAATAACGGCAGGGGGCGACGACGAGCAGTACTTC
J: TRBJ2-7
size: NA
D: TRBD1
V: TRBV25-1

CDR3: CASSYSVLADVYEQYF
DNA: TGTGCCAGCAGTTACTCTGTTTTAGCGGACGTTTACGAGCAGTACTTC
J: TRBJ2-7
size: once
D: NA
V: TRBV6-5

CDR3: CASSRSGRAISYEQYF
DNA: TGCGCCAGCAGCCGATCCGGGAGGGCCATCTCCTACGAGCAGTACTTC
J: TRBJ2-7
size: NA
D: TRBD2
V: TRBV4-1

CDR3: CASSSDVASTDTQYF
DNA: TGTGCCAGCAGCTCCGACGTAGCAAGCACAGATACGCAGTATTTT
J: TRBJ2-3
size: once
D: NA
V: TRBV28

CDR3: CASSGEGQKEAFF
DNA: TGTGCCAGCAGCGGGGAGGGACAAAAAGAAGCTTTCTTT
J: TRBJ1-1
size: NA
D: NA
V: TRBV9

CDR3: CASSPGGDDEKLFF
DNA: TGTGCCAGCAGCCCCGGGGGGGATGATGAAAAACTGTTTTTT
J: TRBJ1-4
size: NA
D: NA
V: TRBV6-6

CDR3: CASTENKDGNTIYF
DNA: TGTGCCAGCACCGAAAACAAAGATGGAAACACCATATATTTT
J: TRBJ1-3
size: NA
D: NA
V: TRBV28

CDR3: CASSETEQTYEQYF
DNA: TGTGCCAGCAGTGAGACGGAGCAGACCTACGAGCAGTACTTC
J: TRBJ2-7
size: NA
D: NA
V: TRBV2

CDR3: CASSPGLAGATGELFF
DNA: TGTGCTAGCAGCCCGGGACTAGCGGGAGCCACCGGGGAGCTGTTTTTT
J: TRBJ2-2
size: NA
D: TRBD2
V: TRBV9

CDR3: CASSLWTSGLEQYF
DNA: TGCGCCAGCAGCTTATGGACTAGCGGGCTCGAGCAGTACTTC
J: TRBJ2-7
size: NA
D: TRBD2
V: TRBV5-1

CDR3: CASSARGLAGGSDTQYF
DNA: TGTGCCAGCAGCGCCCGGGGACTAGCGGGAGGATCAGATACGCAGTATTTT
J: TRBJ2-3
size: NA
D: TRBD2
V: TRBV9